Listed below are T cell receptor beta chains from one sample, sequenced in a study of blood T cell repertoires in COVID-19. Here immunoSEQ multiplex PCR was the method, and the copy in TCRdb shows in-frame clones only, minus some. The sample has 35,000 or so clones; 90% are singletons. Material: peripheral blood. The source of these receptors is a human donor in a cohort sampled during active COVID-19. Each CDR3 is given with its conserved first and last residue. A D gene is named only where the DNA matches it firmly. The size field is filled for only some rows; it gives once, few, many or a size class.

abundance,v_gene,d_gene,j_gene,CDR3aa,CDR3nt
NA,TRBV11-2,NA,TRBJ2-1,CASSASGSYNEQFF,TGTGCCAGCAGCGCCAGCGGCTCCTACAATGAGCAGTTCTTC
NA,TRBV18,NA,TRBJ1-1,CASSPRGAESGTEAFF,TGTGCCAGCTCACCCCGTGGGGCCGAGTCCGGCACTGAAGCTTTCTTT
NA,TRBV7-8,NA,TRBJ2-2,CATEADGELFF,TGTGCCACCGAGGCGGACGGGGAGCTGTTTTTT
once,TRBV27,TRBD2,TRBJ2-7,CASSQLAGGSYEQYF,TGTGCCAGCAGCCAACTAGCGGGCGGCTCCTACGAGCAGTACTTC
NA,TRBV10-3,NA,TRBJ2-7,CAISEPEQGRAVEQYF,TGTGCCATCAGTGAGCCAGAACAGGGTAGGGCGGTAGAGCAGTACTTC
NA,TRBV18,TRBD2,TRBJ2-1,CASSPGTSGNNEQFF,TGTGCCAGCTCACCCGGGACTAGCGGTAACAATGAGCAGTTCTTC
NA,TRBV7-8,NA,TRBJ2-1,CASSYPPWRRKSYNEQFF,TGTGCCAGCAGCTACCCACCGTGGCGCAGGAAGTCCTACAATGAGCAGTTCTTC
NA,TRBV2,NA,TRBJ2-7,CASSEGGYEQYF,TGTGCCAGCAGTGAAGGAGGATACGAGCAGTACTTC
once,TRBV4-1,TRBD2,TRBJ2-1,CASSQTRSGGRDNEQFF,TGCGCCAGCAGCCAGACGCGAAGTGGCGGGAGGGACAATGAGCAGTTCTTC
few,TRBV4-3,NA,TRBJ1-5,CASSQDPGWGPQHF,TGCGCCAGCAGCCAAGATCCAGGGTGGGGTCCCCAGCATTTT
NA,TRBV11-2,NA,TRBJ2-7,CASSPLTGHPRVYEQYF,TGTGCCAGCAGCCCGCTCACGGGACACCCCCGGGTCTACGAGCAGTACTTC
once,TRBV28,TRBD2,TRBJ2-1,CASSQLRSSGRANEQFF,TGTGCCAGCAGTCAACTAAGGTCTAGCGGGAGGGCCAATGAGCAGTTCTTC
NA,TRBV4-1,TRBD1,TRBJ1-3,CASSQGLRQGSGNTIYF,TGCGCCAGCAGCCAAGGCCTCAGACAGGGGTCGGGAAACACCATATATTTT
NA,TRBV7-9,TRBD1,TRBJ1-2,CASSLAGRGQGRYGYTF,TGTGCCAGCAGCTTAGCAGGGCGCGGACAGGGAAGATATGGCTACACCTTC
NA,TRBV4-3,TRBD2,TRBJ2-7,CASSQDASGKVEQYF,TGCGCCAGCAGCCAAGATGCTAGCGGGAAGGTCGAGCAGTACTTC
NA,TRBV15,TRBD2,TRBJ2-3,CATSRGTSGRAFTDTQYF,TGTGCCACCAGCAGAGGGACTAGCGGGAGGGCCTTCACAGATACGCAGTATTTT
once,TRBV5-1,TRBD2,TRBJ2-2,CASSFVGLAINTGELFF,TGCGCCAGCAGCTTCGTGGGACTAGCGATAAACACCGGGGAGCTGTTTTTT
NA,TRBV5-1,NA,TRBJ2-2,CASRAARNRAGTGELFF,TGCGCCAGCAGAGCCGCTCGGAACAGGGCTGGCACCGGGGAGCTGTTTTTT
NA,TRBV7-9,TRBD1,TRBJ1-1,CASSLGQGGGSEAFF,TGTGCCAGCAGCTTAGGACAGGGCGGTGGGTCTGAAGCTTTCTTT
NA,TRBV9,NA,TRBJ2-1,CASSVALTSREQFF,TGTGCCAGCAGCGTAGCTCTTACTAGCAGGGAGCAGTTCTTC
NA,TRBV3-1/TRBV3-2,TRBD1,TRBJ1-1,CASSHPGGTNTEAFF,TGTGCCAGCAGCCACCCAGGGGGGACGAACACTGAAGCTTTCTTT
once,TRBV5-1,TRBD1,TRBJ2-1,CASSPRTGRNYNEQFF,TGCGCCAGCAGCCCGCGGACAGGCCGGAATTACAATGAGCAGTTCTTC
NA,TRBV6-4,TRBD2,TRBJ2-3,CASRASGSDTQYF,TGTGCCAGCAGGGCTAGCGGGAGTGATACGCAGTATTTT
NA,TRBV12-5,TRBD2,TRBJ2-2,CARGLGGARGLAATGELFF,TGTGCTAGGGGTTTGGGGGGGGCCCGGGGACTAGCGGCGACCGGGGAGCTGTTTTTT
NA,TRBV7-9,TRBD2,TRBJ2-3,CASSFRGSGKSTDTQYF,TGTGCCAGCAGCTTTAGGGGTAGCGGGAAGAGCACAGATACGCAGTATTTT
NA,TRBV12-3/TRBV12-4,TRBD2,TRBJ2-3,CASSRGGPDTQYF,TGTGCCAGCAGCCGGGGGGGTCCAGATACGCAGTATTTT
NA,TRBV2,TRBD2,TRBJ2-1,CASSHAVAGLYNEQFF,TGTGCCAGCAGTCACGCCGTAGCGGGACTATACAATGAGCAGTTCTTC
few,TRBV3-1/TRBV3-2,TRBD2,TRBJ2-3,CASSRPWAGGPTDTQYF,TGTGCCAGCAGCCGGCCTTGGGCGGGAGGGCCGACAGATACGCAGTATTTT
NA,TRBV5-1,TRBD1,TRBJ1-1,CASRLDRGRNTEAFF,TGCGCCAGCAGACTGGACAGGGGGCGGAACACTGAAGCTTTCTTT
NA,TRBV7-2,NA,TRBJ2-1,CASSLAGGFSNEQFF,TGTGCCAGCAGCTTAGCGGGGGGTTTCAGCAATGAGCAGTTCTTC
NA,TRBV7-9,TRBD2,TRBJ2-5,CASSVRTSGTETQYF,TGTGCCAGCAGCGTACGGACTAGCGGGACGGAGACCCAGTACTTC